This passage covers 27 T cell receptor beta chains from one sample sequenced in a study of blood T cell repertoires in COVID-19. The assay was immunoSEQ multiplex PCR, and TCRdb's table has in-frame clones only and misses some. The sample carries around 50,000 clones, 80% to 90% recorded once. What was sequenced was peripheral blood. The receptors shown here come from a man aged 45 to 65 with active COVID-19.

The rearrangement joins TRBV15 to TRBJ1-2, with TRBD1 as a possible D gene (6 bases). V lost 1 base, J lost 5 bases, and 14 bases lay in between. The CDR3 runs to 15 residues. Germline-derived CDR1 and CDR2 are LNHNV and YYDKDF (reference sequence). As DNA, the CDR3 is TGTGCCACCAGCAGAGCTTCCGACCAGGGGTATGGCTACACCTTC. It translates to CATSRASDQGYGYTF.

The chain joins TRBV6-1 to TRBJ2-5; TRBD2 might be the D (5 bases). V was pared by 3 bases and J by 1 base, with 9 bases between. The CDR3 runs 14 residues. Germline V gene sequence: CDR1 MNHNS, CDR2 SASEGT. CDR3 DNA: TGTGCCAGCAGTGAGTGGAGCGGCCAAGAGACCCAGTACTTC. Encoded protein: CASSEWSGQETQYF.

The J gene is TRBJ2-6, the V gene TRBV6-6; 8 nucleotides agree with TRBD1. Losses at the gene ends were 5 bases for V and 0 bases for J; bases not matched to a gene: 9. CDR3 length: 18 amino acids. Per germline, CDR1 MNHNY and CDR2 SVGAGI (reference sequence). In nucleotides, the CDR3 is TGTGCCAGCAGTCACGGACAGGGTAGAAGCTCTGGGGCCAACGTCCTGACTTTC. Encoded protein: CASSHGQGRSSGANVLTF.

The V call is TRBV7-2, the J call TRBJ2-1; D unresolved. Trimming removed 4 bases from V and 5 bases from J, with 15 bases in between. Germline CDR1 reads SGHTA; CDR2 reads FQGNSA. This CDR3 contains 15 residues. DNA for the CDR3: TGTGCCAGCAGCTCCGACTTCATGAAAAACAATGAGCAGTTCTTC. It specifies CASSSDFMKNNEQFF.

The V and J genes are TRBV6-6 and TRBJ2-7, with 7 bases matching TRBD2. The CDR3 sequence is 15 residues long. V gave up 4 bases and J gave up 2 bases; unmatched junction bases: 8. Looked up from germline, CDR1 is MNHNY and CDR2 is SVGAGI (reference sequence). CDR3 coding DNA: TGTGCCAGCAGTTGGGGGGGTAGCGGCACCTACGAGCAGTACTTC. Amino acid sequence: CASSWGGSGTYEQYF.

The V call is TRBV24-1, the J call TRBJ2-7; 11 bases are shared with TRBD2. V lost 3 bases, J lost 4 bases, and 7 bases stayed unmatched. This CDR3 is 16 amino acids long. Germline V gene lookup returns CDR1 KGHDR and CDR2 SFDVKD. The CDR3 here is CATSDHSGRAVYEQYF. CDR3 coding DNA: TGTGCCACCAGTGATCATAGCGGGAGGGCCGTTTACGAGCAGTACTTC.

This clone was seen a single time. The chain employs TRBV18 and TRBJ2-2; D is unclear. The CDR3 runs to 13 residues. V was shortened by 0 bases and J by 6 bases, with 5 bases between the two germline ends. Germline assignment: CDR1 KGHSH and CDR2 LQKENI. The CDR3, as DNA: TGTGCCAGCTCACCACCGTATCCCGGGGAGCTGTTTTTT. Translation: CASSPPYPGELFF.

The chain combines TRBV6-1 with TRBJ1-3; possible D gene TRBD1, 5 bases. Germline CDR1 MNHNS, CDR2 SASEGT. V lost 3 bases and J lost 4, with 13 bases in between. The CDR3 extends over 15 amino acids. CDR3 loop: CASSEEGLAGNTIYF. Here the CDR3 DNA reads TGTGCCAGCAGTGAGGAGGGACTGGCCGGAAACACCATATATTTT.

The chain uses TRBV5-1 and TRBJ2-5, with 12 bases that match TRBD2. Germline CDR1 reads SGHRS; CDR2 reads YFSETQ. The junction had 5 bases not matched to a gene; V was cut back by 4 bases and J by 1 base. The CDR3 is 16 amino acids. The CDR3: CASSQPGLAGQETQYF. The DNA of the CDR3 is TGCGCCAGCAGCCAGCCGGGACTAGCGGGCCAAGAGACCCAGTACTTC.

This chain links TRBV28 with TRBJ2-1, with 14 bases matching TRBD2. The junction had 12 bases not matched to a gene; V was cut back by 3 bases and J by 5 bases. The CDR3 covers 19 residues. Per germline, CDR1 MDHEN and CDR2 SYDVKM. The CDR3 nucleotides read TGTGCCAGCAGTTTTGGGATTGGGACTAGCGGGAGAGGGGACAATGAGCAGTTCTTC. This translates into CASSFGIGTSGRGDNEQFF.

V is TRBV18 and J is TRBJ1-4; TRBD1 aligns across 7 bases. Germline V lookup: CDR1 KGHSH, CDR2 LQKENI. V was clipped by 4 bases and J by 7 bases; unmatched bases: 9. The CDR3 runs 15 residues. CDR3 residues: CASSQTGGGREKLFF. In nucleotides, the CDR3 is TGTGCCAGCTCACAGACGGGAGGGGGCCGTGAAAAACTGTTTTTT.

V is TRBV7-8 and J is TRBJ2-7; 7 nucleotides agree with TRBD1. The CDR3 has 14 amino acids. With 1 base clipped from V and 4 bases from J, the junction kept 4 bases outside the gene matches. The germline V gene encodes CDR1 SGHVS and CDR2 FQNEAQ. The CDR3 protein is CASSLGTGSYEQYF. DNA of the CDR3: TGTGCCAGCAGCTTAGGGACAGGAAGTTACGAGCAGTACTTC. Looking up the rest from reference TRBV7-8 and TRBJ2-7 gives the full variable domain: GAGVSQSPRYKVAKRGQDVALRCDPISGHVSLFWYQQALGQGPEFLTYFQNEAQLDKSGLPSDRFFAERPEGSVSTLKIQRTQQEDSAVYLCASSLGTGSYEQYFGPGTRLTVT.

This sequence joins TRBV11-3 and TRBJ2-3, with 16 bases fitting TRBD2. The CDR3 has 18 amino acids. The J segment lost 0 bases and the V segment lost 5 bases, leaving 5 bases of the junction unmatched. CDR1 is SGHNT and CDR2 is YENEEA in the germline V gene. CDR3 in amino acids: CASSPGLAGGTSTDTQYF. CDR3 DNA: TGTGCCAGCAGCCCGGGACTAGCGGGGGGGACTAGCACAGATACGCAGTATTTT. Supplemented by reference TRBV11-3 and TRBJ2-3, the full variable domain reads EAGVVQSPRYKIIEKKQPVAFWCNPISGHNTLYWYLQNLGQGPELLIRYENEEAVDDSQLPKDRFSAERLKGVDSTLKIQPAELGDSAVYLCASSPGLAGGTSTDTQYFGPGTRLTVL.

This chain joins TRBV28 and TRBJ1-5, with 10 nucleotides matching TRBD1. The CDR3 totals 16 residues. The germline V gene encodes CDR1 MDHEN and CDR2 SYDVKM. V gave up 0 bases and J gave up 3 bases; unmatched junction bases: 2. The CDR3 is CASSLWGQGNNQPQHF. DNA of the CDR3: TGTGCCAGCAGTTTATGGGGACAGGGGAACAATCAGCCCCAGCATTTT.

The CDR3 bases are TGTGCCAGTTATTTTCCGGGACAGGGCTTGAACGAGCAGTACTTC. Its protein is CASYFPGQGLNEQYF. The gene calls are TRBV6-5 and TRBJ2-7, with 9 bases identical to TRBD1. Germline CDR1 and CDR2: MNHEY and SVGAGI. The CDR3 loop spans 15 amino acids. V gave up 9 bases and J gave up 5 bases; unmatched junction bases: 14.

The rearrangement joins TRBV6-2 or TRBV6-3 to TRBJ1-1; TRBD1 matches 7 bases. CDR1 is MNHEY and CDR2 is SVGEGT in the germline V gene. CDR3 length equals 17 residues. Germline trimming cut 0 bases from V and 1 base from J; bases unmatched to any gene: 8. Written as DNA, the CDR3 is TGTGCCAGCAGTTACTCGATGGGACAGACTCCGAACACTGAAGCTTTCTTT. The encoded protein is CASSYSMGQTPNTEAFF.

The chain employs TRBV18 and TRBJ1-2, with D possibly TRBD1 on 6 matching bases. The germline V gene encodes CDR1 KGHSH and CDR2 LQKENI. This CDR3 region has 14 residues. The V and J ends lost 3 bases and 4 bases respectively, with 12 bases between them. In DNA, the CDR3 is TGTGCCAGCTCACCGGACAGCGTAGGCTATGGCTACACCTTC. This codes for CASSPDSVGYGYTF.

The rearrangement links TRBV9 to TRBJ2-7; tentative D call: TRBD1 (6 bases). This CDR3 has 15 residues. The V and J ends lost 0 bases and 0 bases respectively, with 10 bases between them. The germline gives CDR1 SGDLS, CDR2 YYNGEE. Written as DNA, the CDR3 is TGTGCCAGCAGCGTAGACCACAGGGACTCCTACGAGCAGTACTTC. It translates to CASSVDHRDSYEQYF.

This clone was seen a single time. The chain employs TRBV6-1 and TRBJ2-2; possibly TRBD1 for D (6 bases). The V gene lost 6 bases and the J gene lost 1 base, with 18 bases spanning the gap. Germline lookup yields CDR1 MNHNS and CDR2 SASEGT. The CDR3 consists of 17 residues. The chain's CDR3 is CASSEYTGTQNTGELFF. The CDR3 nucleotides are TGTGCCAGCAGCGAATATACCGGGACACAGAACACCGGGGAGCTGTTTTTT.

This clone appeared a single time. This chain links TRBV29-1 with TRBJ2-7, with 12 bases fitting TRBD2. V lost 7 bases and J lost 3; bases outside the gene matches: 7. Germline V gene sequence: CDR1 SQVTM, CDR2 ANQGSEA. This CDR3 is built from 14 residues. CDR3 bases: TGCAGCGGTGGGGGACTAGCGGGCGACTACGAGCAGTACTTC. Translated: CSGGGLAGDYEQYF.

This clone was counted only a few times. The chain combines TRBV5-5 with TRBJ1-6, with D unresolved. Deletions cut 2 bases from V and 0 bases from J, with 6 bases between. Per the germline V gene, CDR1 is SGHKS and CDR2 is YYEKEE (reference sequence). The length of the CDR3 is 15 residues. The CDR3 loop reads CASSFGSSYNSPLHF. The CDR3, as DNA: TGTGCCAGCAGCTTTGGGAGCTCCTATAATTCACCCCTCCACTTT.

The chain is built from TRBV27 and TRBJ2-7; D might be TRBD1 (5 bases). Between the trimmed V and J ends, which lost 5 bases and 1 base, there was a span of 18 bases. This CDR3 is 16 amino acids long. Germline assignment: CDR1 MNHEY and CDR2 SMNVEV (reference sequence). CDR3 protein: CASSPRGVHTSYEQYF. The CDR3 nucleotides read TGTGCCAGCAGTCCTAGGGGTGTGCATACGTCCTACGAGCAGTACTTC.

V and J are TRBV28 and TRBJ1-1, with D possibly TRBD1 on 6 matching bases. From germline, CDR1 is MDHEN and CDR2 SYDVKM. V lost 5 bases to trimming and J lost 1 base, with 14 bases between them. CDR3 length equals 15 residues. CDR3 bases: TGTGCCAGCAGTCCCCTGAAACAGGGGAACACTGAAGCTTTCTTT. Encoded protein: CASSPLKQGNTEAFF.

A few counts support this clone. This chain links TRBV14 with TRBJ1-1; a weak D match, TRBD1 (5 bases). In germline, CDR1 is SGHDN, CDR2 FVKESK. V was shortened by 3 bases and J by 6 bases, with 14 bases between the two germline ends. This CDR3 region has 14 residues. CDR3 protein: CASSHGQGFAEAFF. CDR3 sequence (DNA): TGTGCCAGCAGCCACGGTCAGGGTTTCGCTGAAGCTTTCTTT. Complete variable domain (other parts from reference TRBV14 and TRBJ1-1): EAGVTQFPSHSVIEKGQTVTLRCDPISGHDNLYWYRRVMGKEIKFLLHFVKESKQDESGMPNNRFLAERTGGTYSTLKVQPAELEDSGVYFCASSHGQGFAEAFFGQGTRLTVV.

This chain links TRBV2 with TRBJ2-2, with TRBD2 matching over 15 bases. Per the germline V gene, CDR1 is SNHLY and CDR2 is FYNNEI. The CDR3 contains 19 residues. The V and J ends lost 3 bases and 1 base, in that order; junction bases with no gene match: 6. CDR3 loop: CASSDAGLAGGRNTGELFF. CDR3 in DNA: TGTGCCAGCAGTGATGCGGGACTAGCGGGAGGCCGGAACACCGGGGAGCTGTTTTTT.

This chain connects TRBV5-1 to TRBJ1-1, with 8 bases matching TRBD1. After removal of 1 base from V and 1 base from J, the junction contained 3 bases not matched to a gene. This CDR3 spans 15 amino acids. Germline CDR1 reads SGHRS; CDR2 reads YFSETQ. This CDR3 is CASSLRTGQNTEAFF. CDR3 DNA: TGCGCCAGCAGCTTGCGGACAGGGCAGAACACTGAAGCTTTCTTT.

The genes are TRBV5-1 and TRBJ1-1; possible D gene TRBD1, 5 bases. V gave up 4 bases and J gave up 3 bases, with 13 bases separating them. The germline gives CDR1 SGHRS, CDR2 YFSETQ. This CDR3 has 14 amino acids. The DNA of the CDR3 is TGCGCCAGCAGCCCGAGACCGGGGGACACTGAAGCTTTCTTT. Translated: CASSPRPGDTEAFF.